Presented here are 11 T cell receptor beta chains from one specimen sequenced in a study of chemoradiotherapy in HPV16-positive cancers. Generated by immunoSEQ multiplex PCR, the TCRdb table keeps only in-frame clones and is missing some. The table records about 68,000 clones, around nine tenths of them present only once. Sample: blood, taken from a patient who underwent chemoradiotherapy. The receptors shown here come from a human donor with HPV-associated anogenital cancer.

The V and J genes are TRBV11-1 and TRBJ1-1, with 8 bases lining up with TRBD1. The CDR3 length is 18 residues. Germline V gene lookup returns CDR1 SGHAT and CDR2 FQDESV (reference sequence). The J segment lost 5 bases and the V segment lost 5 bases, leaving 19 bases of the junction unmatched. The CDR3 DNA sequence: TGTGCCAGCAGCCCCACCGGCTACTTCACAGGGGGGCTGACTGAAGCTTTCTTT. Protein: CASSPTGYFTGGLTEAFF.

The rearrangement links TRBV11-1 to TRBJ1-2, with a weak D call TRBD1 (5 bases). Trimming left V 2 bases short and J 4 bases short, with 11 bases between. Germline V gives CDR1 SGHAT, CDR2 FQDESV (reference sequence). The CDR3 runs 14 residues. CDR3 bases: TGTGCCAGCAGCTTATTCCCAGGGTCCTATGGCTACACCTTC. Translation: CASSLFPGSYGYTF.

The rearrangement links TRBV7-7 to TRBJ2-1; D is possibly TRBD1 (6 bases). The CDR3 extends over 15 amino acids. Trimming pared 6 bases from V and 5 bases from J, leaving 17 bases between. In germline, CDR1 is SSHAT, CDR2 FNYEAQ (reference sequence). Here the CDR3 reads CASSFIQGSNNEQFF. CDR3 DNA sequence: TGTGCCAGCAGTTTTATACAGGGTTCAAACAATGAGCAGTTCTTC.

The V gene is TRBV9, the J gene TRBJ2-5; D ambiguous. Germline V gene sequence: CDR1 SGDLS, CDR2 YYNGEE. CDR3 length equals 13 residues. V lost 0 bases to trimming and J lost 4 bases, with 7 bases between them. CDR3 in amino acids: CASSVVSGETQYF. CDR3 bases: TGTGCCAGCAGCGTAGTATCGGGAGAGACCCAGTACTTC.

The CDR3 nucleotides are TGTGCCAGCACAGGAGGTGGAAACACCATATATTTT. The encoded protein is CASTGGGNTIYF. The rearrangement joins TRBV2 to TRBJ1-3; no clear D gene. Germline values: CDR1 SNHLY, CDR2 FYNNEI. The CDR3 totals 12 residues. The V gene lost 7 bases and the J gene lost 3 bases, with 7 bases spanning the gap.

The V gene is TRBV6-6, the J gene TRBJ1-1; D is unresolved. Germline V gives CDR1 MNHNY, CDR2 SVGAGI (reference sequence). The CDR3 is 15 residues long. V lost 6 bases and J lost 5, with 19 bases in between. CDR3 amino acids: CASSLLKTSGTEAFF. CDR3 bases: TGTGCCAGCAGCCTACTAAAGACCAGTGGGACTGAAGCTTTCTTT.

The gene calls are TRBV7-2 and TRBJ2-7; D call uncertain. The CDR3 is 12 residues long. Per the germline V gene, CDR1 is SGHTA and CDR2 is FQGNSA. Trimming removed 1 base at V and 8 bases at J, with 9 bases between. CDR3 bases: TGTGCCAGCAGCTTAGGTAGGCTTAAGCAGTACTTC. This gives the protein CASSLGRLKQYF.

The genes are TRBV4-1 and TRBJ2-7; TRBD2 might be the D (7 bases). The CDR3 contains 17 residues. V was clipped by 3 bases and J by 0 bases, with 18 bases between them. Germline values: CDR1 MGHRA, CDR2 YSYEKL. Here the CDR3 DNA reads TGCGCCAGCAGCCAGGCGACGGGGGGCCGCAGCTCCTACGAGCAGTACTTC. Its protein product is CASSQATGGRSSYEQYF.

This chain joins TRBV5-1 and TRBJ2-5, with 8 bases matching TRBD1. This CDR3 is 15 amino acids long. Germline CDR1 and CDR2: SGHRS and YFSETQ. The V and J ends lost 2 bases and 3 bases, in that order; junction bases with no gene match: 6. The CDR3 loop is CASSFPGGREETQYF. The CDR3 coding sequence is TGCGCCAGCAGCTTCCCAGGGGGCCGGGAAGAGACCCAGTACTTC.

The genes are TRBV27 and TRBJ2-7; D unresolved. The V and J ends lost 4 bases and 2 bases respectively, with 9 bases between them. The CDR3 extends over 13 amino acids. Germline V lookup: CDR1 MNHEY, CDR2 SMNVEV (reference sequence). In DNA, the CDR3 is TGTGCCAGCAGTTGGGCAGTGACCTACGAGCAGTACTTC. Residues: CASSWAVTYEQYF.

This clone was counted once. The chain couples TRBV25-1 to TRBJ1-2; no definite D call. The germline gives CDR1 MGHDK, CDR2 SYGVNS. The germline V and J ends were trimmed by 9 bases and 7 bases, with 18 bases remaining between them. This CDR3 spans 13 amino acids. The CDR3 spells CASKSVISGGYTF. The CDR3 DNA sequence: TGTGCCAGTAAATCCGTTATATCGGGTGGCTACACCTTC.